This T cell receptor beta chain stems from a study of vaccination effects on CD4 cells after COVID-19. Whole-study results and caveats: Clones that were induced by infection or by vaccine showed marked contraction late after vaccination.

The CDR3 is 17 residues long. Germline-derived CDR1 and CDR2 are SGHRS and YFSETQ. After removal of 3 bases from V and 8 bases from J, the junction contained 15 bases not matched to a gene. Here immunoSEQ multiplex PCR was the method, and the copy in TCRdb shows in-frame clones only, minus some. The sample lists 70,000 or so clones, over 60% seen once, with under 2.5% in the top ten. On this clone: What it binds is not known.

Researchers isolated CD4+ T cells once 9 to 11 days of culture had elapsed. Nucleocapsid antibody tests were negative, and the vaccine recipients had no prior SARS-CoV-2 infection. The rearrangement uses TRBV5-1 and TRBJ2-3; 10 nucleotides agree with TRBD2. The sequence was obtained from a human donor who received a COVID-19 vaccine. Sequencing was performed on CD4+ T cells from PBMCs cultured without peptide, taken before COVID-19 vaccination. The CDR3 spells CASSSDVAGGQYATQYF. The CDR3 DNA sequence: TGCGCCAGCAGCTCGGACGTAGCGGGGGGCCAATACGCTACGCAGTATTTT.